This note documents a single TCR beta chain sequence. Antigen specificity is unknown. V lost 5 bases and J lost 2; bases outside the gene matches: 3. The CDR3 consists of 15 residues. Germline loops: CDR1 SEHNR, CDR2 FQNEAQ (reference sequence). Here immunoSEQ multiplex PCR was the method, and the copy in TCRdb shows in-frame clones only, minus some. The repertoire holds around 250,000 clones, with roughly 91% as singletons. While the first cohort had 650 to 850 subjects, the donors belonged to the separate validation cohort of roughly 120 subjects. The sample comes from a study of cytomegalovirus exposure and HLA in healthy donors. General study findings and limits: Rarity characterized most TCR sequences, yet some public TCRs appeared in many donors. Researchers counted 180 or so TCR beta chains as cytomegalovirus-associated.

The chain has TRBV7-9 and TRBJ2-3, with 11 positions matching TRBD2. This receptor was obtained from a woman aged 25 to 39 in good health and CMV-seronegative. Sequenced sample: PBMCs. CDR3 in amino acids: CASSQTSGITDTQYF. The CDR3 nucleotides read TGTGCCAGCAGCCAGACTAGCGGGATCACAGATACGCAGTATTTT.